The 31 T cell receptor beta chains given below trace back to one sample, sequenced in a study of immune characteristics of hereditary and idiopathic chronic pancreatitis. The data were produced by immunoSEQ multiplex PCR, yet TCRdb's version contains in-frame clones alone and is incomplete. The table includes roughly 9,000 clones, roughly 80% detected once. Chronic pancreatitis tissue was collected during total pancreatectomy with islet autotransplantation. The sample was pancreas tissue with idiopathic chronic pancreatitis. The receptors derive from a human donor with chronic pancreatitis.

The chain joins TRBV6-1 to TRBJ2-2; TRBD1 aligns across 7 bases. Unmatched junction bases numbered 8, after V lost 2 bases and J lost 5 bases. The CDR3 has 16 residues. CDR1 and CDR2 from the germline V gene are MNHNS and SASEGT. Here the CDR3 reads CASSEFFAGGTGELFF. In DNA form, the CDR3 reads TGTGCCAGCAGTGAATTTTTTGCAGGGGGAACCGGGGAGCTGTTTTTT.

This clone turned up a few times. The chain combines TRBV24-1 with TRBJ2-1; no clear D. Germline CDR1 is KGHDR and CDR2 is SFDVKD. Trimming took off 9 bases at V and 8 bases at J, with 13 bases between the two ends. CDR3 length: 12 amino acids. Written as DNA, the CDR3 is TGTGCCACCGCTATAAGCGTCGATGAGCAGTTCTTC. This gives the protein CATAISVDEQFF.

This clone was seen a handful of times. This chain links TRBV7-9 with TRBJ1-3; the D gene is possibly TRBD1 (5 bases). Looked up from germline, CDR1 is SEHNR and CDR2 is FQNEAQ (reference sequence). This CDR3 contains 15 residues. Trimming took 2 bases from V and 2 from J, leaving 10 bases between them. The CDR3 coding sequence is TGTGCCAGCAGCTTACGCAGGGCCACTGGAAACACCATATATTTT. It is translated as CASSLRRATGNTIYF.

The V and J genes are TRBV9 and TRBJ2-2, with D uncertain. Per the germline V gene, CDR1 is SGDLS and CDR2 is YYNGEE. V was trimmed by 4 bases and J by 0 bases, leaving 13 bases between them. This CDR3 spans 16 amino acids. CDR3 region: CASSSESRANTGELFF. Here the CDR3 DNA reads TGTGCCAGCAGCTCCGAGAGCCGAGCGAACACCGGGGAGCTGTTTTTT. The complete variable domain, with remaining parts taken from reference TRBV9 and TRBJ2-2, reads DSGVTQTPKHLITATGQRVTLRCSPRSGDLSVYWYQQSLDQGLQFLIQYYNGEERAKGNILERFSAQQFPDLHSELNLSSLELGDSALYFCASSSESRANTGELFFGEGSRLTVL.

This clone was detected only a few times. The chain uses TRBV7-9 and TRBJ2-5; no firm D call. Germline CDR1 and CDR2: SEHNR and FQNEAQ (reference sequence). Trimming left V 1 base short and J 9 bases short, with 12 bases between. This CDR3 is 13 amino acids long. CDR3 in DNA: TGTGCCAGCAGCTTAGTAGTGGCGGACCCCCAGTACTTC. Protein: CASSLVVADPQYF.

V usage is TRBV7-9 and J usage is TRBJ2-7; D is undetermined. Trimming shortened V by 4 bases and J by 3 bases, and 13 bases separated the two germline ends. The CDR3 covers 14 residues. Per the germline V gene, CDR1 is SEHNR and CDR2 is FQNEAQ (reference sequence). The CDR3 loop is CASSSITSVYEQYV. The DNA of the CDR3 is TGTGCCAGCAGCTCAATAACCTCCGTCTACGAGCAGTACGTC.

The chain combines TRBV27 with TRBJ1-2; the D is unclear. This CDR3 is 14 amino acids long. Germline-derived CDR1 and CDR2 are MNHEY and SMNVEV (reference sequence). V gave up 6 bases and J gave up 0 bases, with 11 bases separating them. CDR3 sequence reads: CASRKQLTNYGYTF. The CDR3 coding sequence is TGTGCCAGCAGAAAACAGTTAACTAACTATGGCTACACCTTC.

For the CDR3, the DNA is TGTGCCAGCAGCTTAGATCCGGGACAGGGTGGCTACGAGCAGTACTTC. Translated, it gives CASSLDPGQGGYEQYF. The rearrangement links TRBV5-5 to TRBJ2-7; 9 nucleotides align to TRBD1. Germline V gives CDR1 SGHKS, CDR2 YYEKEE (reference sequence). V dropped 2 bases and J dropped 3; count of bases not matched to a gene: 9. This CDR3 has 16 residues.

The chain combines TRBV13 with TRBJ2-7; no clear D. The CDR3 runs to 14 residues. Germline V CDR1 and CDR2: PRHDT, FYEKMQ (reference sequence). Trimming took 4 bases from V and 0 from J, leaving 10 bases between them. The DNA of the CDR3 is TGTGCCAGCAGCTCCCGATCCAACTCCTACGAGCAGTACTTC. As protein: CASSSRSNSYEQYF.

The table lists this clone with a count of one. V and J are TRBV29-1 and TRBJ2-1, with D tentatively TRBD1 or TRBD2 (5 bases each). The CDR3 runs to 14 residues. V lost 7 bases and J lost 0, with 13 bases in between. Germline V gene sequence: CDR1 SQVTM, CDR2 ANQGSEA. Written as DNA, the CDR3 is TGCAGCGCAGCTAGGGACCCCTCCTACAATGAGCAGTTCTTC. The encoded protein is CSAARDPSYNEQFF.

This chain uses TRBV6-2 or TRBV6-3 with TRBJ2-7, with D perhaps matching TRBD1 (5 bases). The germline V gene encodes CDR1 MNHEY and CDR2 SVGEGT. The CDR3 is 11 amino acids. The germline V and J ends were trimmed by 2 bases and 6 bases, with 5 bases remaining between them. In DNA form, the CDR3 reads TGTGCCAGCAGTTACGGGGCCGAGCAGTACGTC. Translated: CASSYGAEQYV.

The chain couples TRBV3-1 (or the pseudogene TRBV3-2) to TRBJ1-4; TRBD1 matches at 7 bases. Germline CDR1 is LGHDT and CDR2 is YNNKEL (reference sequence). The CDR3 is 14 residues long. After removal of 3 bases from V and 3 bases from J, the junction contained 1 base not matched to a gene. CDR3 nucleotide sequence: TGTGCCAGCAGCCACGGGACAGCTAATGAAAAACTGTTTTTT. Translation gives CASSHGTANEKLFF.

J is TRBJ1-3 and V is TRBV4-1; D gene unclear. The CDR3 totals 17 residues. Germline V CDR1 and CDR2: MGHRA, YSYEKL. Trimming removed 4 bases at V and 2 bases at J, with 18 bases between. In DNA, the CDR3 is TGCGCCAGCAGCCCCGAGGAGAGTAAACGGCCTGGAAACACCATATATTTT. Protein sequence: CASSPEESKRPGNTIYF.

In this sample, this clone is medium-sized (0.01 to 0.1%). The gene calls are TRBV27 and TRBJ2-1; D tentatively reads TRBD1 or TRBD2 (6 bases each). V lost 3 bases and J lost 5, with 23 bases in between. CDR1 and CDR2 from the germline V gene are MNHEY and SMNVEV (reference sequence). This CDR3 region has 18 residues. The CDR3 region has the DNA TGTGCCAGCAGTTTTAGTTCCTGGGGGGCATTTCAGGACAATGAGCAGTTCTTC. It codes for CASSFSSWGAFQDNEQFF.

The rearrangement uses TRBV28 and TRBJ1-2; D is unclear. The CDR3 totals 11 residues. The germline CDR1 and CDR2 sequences are MDHEN and SYDVKM. V gave up 5 bases and J gave up 2 bases, with 3 bases separating them. The CDR3 region is CASSENYGYTF. The DNA of the CDR3 is TGTGCCAGCAGTGAGAACTATGGCTACACCTTC.

The CDR3 protein is CASSQEMSRDRAYNSPLHF. In DNA form, the CDR3 reads TGCGCCAGCAGCCAAGAGATGTCCCGGGACAGGGCGTATAATTCACCCCTCCACTTT. This chain uses TRBV4-3 with TRBJ1-6; 9 nucleotides agree with TRBD1. V shed 0 bases and J 4 bases; nucleotides not matched to a gene: 10. Germline V gives CDR1 LGHNA, CDR2 YSLEER. The CDR3 has 19 residues.

This clone occurred a few times. The rearrangement links TRBV30 to TRBJ1-4; D perhaps matches TRBD1 (5 bases). The CDR3 sequence is 14 residues long. CDR1 GTSNPN and CDR2 SVGIG come from the germline V gene (reference sequence). Trimming removed 5 bases at V and 10 bases at J, with 20 bases between. CDR3 residues: CAWSAGVGTGKLFF. Written as DNA, the CDR3 is TGTGCCTGGTCTGCGGGCGTGGGGACGGGAAAACTGTTTTTT.

The CDR3 region has the DNA TGTGCCAGCAGTTTTGGGCCTCTCTATGGCTACACCTTC. Translation gives CASSFGPLYGYTF. The chain couples TRBV12-3 or TRBV12-4 to TRBJ1-2; no reliable D call. The CDR3 is 13 residues long. V was cut by 3 bases and J by 4 bases, with 9 bases left in between.

The V and J genes are TRBV30 and TRBJ2-7; D is possibly TRBD2 (6 bases). CDR3 length: 15 amino acids. Trimming cost V 3 bases and J 7 bases, with 22 bases left between them. In germline, CDR1 is GTSNPN, CDR2 SVGIG (reference sequence). The CDR3 sequence is CAWRGDQGLGWEQYF. The CDR3 bases are TGTGCCTGGAGAGGGGACCAGGGACTGGGATGGGAGCAGTACTTC. Complete variable domain (other parts from reference TRBV30 and TRBJ2-7): SQTIHQWPATLVQPVGSPLSLECTVEGTSNPNLYWYRQAAGRGLQLLFYSVGIGQISSEVPQNLSASRPQDRQFILSSKKLLLSDSGFYLCAWRGDQGLGWEQYFGPGTRLTVT.

The gene calls are TRBV5-6 and TRBJ2-1; 7 nucleotides line up with TRBD1. V lost 2 bases and J lost 0; bases outside the gene matches: 2. The CDR3 runs to 15 residues. The germline V gene encodes CDR1 SGHDT and CDR2 YYEEEE. Here the CDR3 DNA reads TGTGCCAGCAGCTTACAGGGGAGCTCCTACAATGAGCAGTTCTTC. Protein product: CASSLQGSSYNEQFF.

The CDR3 region is CASKFVESSYEQYV. CDR3 in DNA: TGTGCCAGCAAATTCGTAGAAAGCTCCTACGAGCAGTACGTC. The rearrangement joins TRBV27 to TRBJ2-7, with D uncertain. Per the germline V gene, CDR1 is MNHEY and CDR2 is SMNVEV (reference sequence). Trimming took 7 bases from V and 0 from J, leaving 13 bases between them. This CDR3 has 14 amino acids.

V gene TRBV19 combines with J gene TRBJ1-2, with D uncertain. The V end was cut by 5 bases, the J end by 5 bases, with 12 bases between. The germline V gene encodes CDR1 LNHDA and CDR2 SQIVND (reference sequence). CDR3 size: 13 residues. CDR3 amino acids: CASSASRTYGYTF. The CDR3 nucleotides are TGTGCCAGTAGTGCCTCCCGGACGTATGGCTACACCTTC. Drawing the rest from reference TRBV19 and TRBJ1-2, the complete variable domain is DGGITQSPKYLFRKEGQNVTLSCEQNLNHDAMYWYRQDPGQGLRLIYYSQIVNDFQKGDIAEGYSVSREKKESFPLTVTSAQKNPTAFYLCASSASRTYGYTFGSGTRLTVV.

This clone was picked up one time. The rearrangement joins TRBV3-1 (or the pseudogene TRBV3-2) to TRBJ2-5; D may be TRBD1 (6 bases). Trimming removed 1 base at V and 5 bases at J, with 14 bases between. The CDR3 consists of 15 residues. Germline loops: CDR1 LGHDT, CDR2 YNNKEL (reference sequence). The CDR3 DNA reads as TGTGCCAGCAGCCAAGTGATCTGGACAGTTGAGACCCAGTACTTC. This sequence encodes CASSQVIWTVETQYF.

The genes are TRBV12-3 or TRBV12-4 and TRBJ2-5; D may correspond to TRBD1 or TRBD2 (5 bases each). Trimming left V 3 bases short and J 8 bases short, with 13 bases between. The CDR3 is 13 amino acids. CDR3 coding DNA: TGTGCCAGCAGTTTGAGGGGCCCTCAAACCCAGTACTTC. Translation gives CASSLRGPQTQYF.

This chain links TRBV7-2 with TRBJ1-3, with a weak D call TRBD1 (5 bases). Germline V gene sequence: CDR1 SGHTA, CDR2 FQGNSA. Trimming removed 3 bases from V and 4 bases from J, with 13 bases in between. The CDR3 is 15 amino acids. The CDR3 coding sequence is TGTGCCAGCAGCTTTGGGGGGGTAGGCGGAAACACCATATATTTT. Translated, it gives CASSFGGVGGNTIYF.

The chain has TRBV15 and TRBJ2-6, with 8 bases that match TRBD1. Unmatched junction bases numbered 10, after V lost 3 bases and J lost 0 bases. The CDR3 is 19 amino acids. Germline loops: CDR1 LNHNV, CDR2 YYDKDF (reference sequence). CDR3 residues: CATSSGGGQGYSGANVLTF. As DNA, the CDR3 is TGTGCCACCAGCAGTGGGGGCGGACAGGGCTACTCTGGGGCCAACGTCCTGACTTTC.

The chain couples TRBV5-8 to TRBJ2-1, with a tentative D call TRBD2 (6 bases). Per the germline V gene, CDR1 is SGHTS and CDR2 is YDEGEE. The germline V and J ends were trimmed by 1 base and 3 bases, with 17 bases remaining between them. CDR3 length equals 17 residues. This CDR3 reads CASSLMLGGGDYNEQFF. The CDR3 coding sequence is TGTGCCAGCAGCTTGATGCTCGGTGGCGGGGACTACAATGAGCAGTTCTTC.

On this clone itself: The identical CDR3 is also encoded by other nucleotide sequences in the sample. The chain uses TRBV15 and TRBJ2-5; D tentatively fits TRBD1 or TRBD2 (5 bases each). From germline, CDR1 is LNHNV and CDR2 YYDKDF (reference sequence). V dropped 0 bases and J dropped 2 bases, with 10 bases sitting between them. The CDR3 length is 15 residues. CDR3 bases: TGTGCCACCAGCAGAGATCCGGGGCCACAAGAGACCCAGTACTTC. Its protein is CATSRDPGPQETQYF. Drawing the rest from reference TRBV15 and TRBJ2-5, the complete variable domain is DAMVIQNPRYQVTQFGKPVTLSCSQTLNHNVMYWYQQKSSQAPKLLFHYYDKDFNNEADTPDNFQSRRPNTSFCFLDIRSPGLGDTAMYLCATSRDPGPQETQYFGPGTRLLVL.

This clone was observed a handful of times. The V call is TRBV5-1, the J call TRBJ1-5, with D unresolved. Deletions cut 0 bases from V and 0 bases from J, with 7 bases between. The V gene's germline CDR1 is SGHRS and CDR2 YFSETQ. This CDR3 is built from 15 residues. CDR3 bases: TGCGCCAGCAGCTTGGGACTCGATAGCAATCAGCCCCAGCATTTT. Amino acid sequence: CASSLGLDSNQPQHF. The variable domain in full, completed from reference TRBV5-1 and TRBJ1-5, reads KAGVTQTPRYLIKTRGQQVTLSCSPISGHRSVSWYQQTPGQGLQFLFEYFSETQRNKGNFPGRFSGRQFSNSRSEMNVSTLELGDSALYLCASSLGLDSNQPQHFGDGTRLSIL.

The chain is built from TRBV13 and TRBJ1-3, with 7 positions matching TRBD1. CDR3 length: 14 residues. Unmatched junction bases numbered 0, after V lost 3 bases and J lost 1 base. Germline V gives CDR1 PRHDT, CDR2 FYEKMQ (reference sequence). CDR3 DNA sequence: TGTGCCAGCAGCTTGACAGGGTCTGGAAACACCATATATTTT. It encodes CASSLTGSGNTIYF.

This rearrangement joins TRBV11-1 to TRBJ2-1; TRBD1 might be the D (6 bases). The CDR3 has 13 amino acids. Germline lookup yields CDR1 SGHAT and CDR2 FQDESV (reference sequence). Between the trimmed V and J ends, which lost 4 bases and 5 bases, there was a span of 9 bases. The CDR3 region is CASSSGQNNEQFF. The CDR3 DNA reads as TGTGCCAGCAGCTCCGGACAGAACAATGAGCAGTTCTTC. Full variable domain (rest looked up from reference TRBV11-1 and TRBJ2-1): EAEVAQSPRYKITEKSQAVAFWCDPISGHATLYWYRQILGQGPELLVQFQDESVVDDSQLPKDRFSAERLKGVDSTLKIQPAELGDSAMYLCASSSGQNNEQFFGPGTRLTVL.